This T cell receptor (beta chain) was found in a study of OX40 agonist ivuxolimab in advanced cancers. As for the study in general: Patients with hepatocellular carcinoma, melanoma, renal cell or head and neck cancer made up the dose-escalation patients.

There are 14 residues in the CDR3. The ends lost 10 bases at V and 1 base at J; junction bases unmatched: 5. The germline V gene encodes CDR1 LNHNV and CDR2 YYDKDF (reference sequence). This clone occurred a few times. TCRdb's copy holds only in-frame clones and misses some; the assay was immunoSEQ multiplex PCR. The table has around 67,000 clones, around 82% seen once. Blood specimens came from baseline, cycle 4 day 1, and cycle 7 day 1. V usage is TRBV15 and J usage is TRBJ2-2, with 8 bases matching TRBD2. The receptor was derived from an adult with an advanced solid tumor such as melanoma, head and neck, liver or kidney cancer. Sample: CD4+ or CD8+ T cells sorted from blood, taken in a trial of the OX40 agonist ivuxolimab. CDR3 coding DNA: TGTGCCATACAGCGGGGGTTGAACACCGGGGAGCTGTTTTTT. This gives the protein CAIQRGLNTGELFF.